The 25 T cell receptor beta chains reported below all come from one sample, sequenced in a study of blood T cells in healthy people across ages. A second PCR of about 7 to 12 cycles used a sample-barcoded 5' primer and a J-beta primer mix. TCRdb ran MiXCR on the 5' RACE reads and lists one entry per CDR3 protein. Here the sample spans some 780,000 distinct CDR3 sequences, just over 55% being singletons. Sequencing was done on a sample of blood. Source of these receptors: a middle-aged man in good health.

The V call is TRBV29-1, the J call TRBJ2-1, with D perhaps matching TRBD2 (6 bases). With 4 bases removed from V and 1 base from J, the gap between germline ends came to 11 bases. The germline gives CDR1 SQVTM, CDR2 ANQGSEA. CDR3 length equals 14 residues. CDR3 loop: CSVVVGGSYNEQFF. CDR3 in DNA: TGCAGCGTTGTAGTGGGGGGTTCCTACAATGAGCAGTTCTTC.

This clonotype was picked up a small number of times. V is TRBV29-1 and J is TRBJ1-1, with D unclear. Trimming left V 3 bases short and J 0 bases short, with 5 bases between. The CDR3 extends over 12 amino acids. Germline V gives CDR1 SQVTM, CDR2 ANQGSEA. The CDR3 region is CSVDGVNTEAFF. CDR3 bases: TGCAGCGTTGACGGGGTGAACACTGAAGCTTTCTTT.

The V call is TRBV20-1, the J call TRBJ1-1; the match to TRBD1 covers 8 bases. After removal of 0 bases from V and 5 bases from J, the junction contained 8 bases not matched to a gene. Germline V lookup: CDR1 DFQATT, CDR2 SNEGSKA (reference sequence). CDR3 length: 15 amino acids. CDR3 nucleotide sequence: TGCAGTGCTAGAGAGGCCAGGGGGCGTGAAACTGAAGCTTTCTTT. Protein sequence: CSAREARGRETEAFF.

The chain has TRBV7-8 and TRBJ1-6; no reliable D call. Germline V gene data show CDR1 as SGHVS and CDR2 as FQNEAQ. There are 15 residues in the CDR3. V was trimmed by 1 base and J by 7 bases, leaving 11 bases between them. CDR3 coding DNA: TGTGCCAGCAGCTTAGACCGGCAGACAAATTCACCCCTCCACTTT. Translating gives CASSLDRQTNSPLHF.

The sample holds a few counts of this clonotype. J is TRBJ2-3 and V is TRBV20-1; unclear D gene. The CDR3 sequence is 13 residues long. Looked up from germline, CDR1 is DFQATT and CDR2 is SNEGSKA (reference sequence). The V end was cut by 4 bases, the J end by 2 bases, with 10 bases between. CDR3 in DNA: TGCAGTGCTACGGACCGTTTCACAGATACGCAGTATTTT. Its translation: CSATDRFTDTQYF.

This rearrangement joins TRBV29-1 to TRBJ2-4; 10 bases align to TRBD2. Germline V gene sequence: CDR1 SQVTM, CDR2 ANQGSEA. V dropped 6 bases and J dropped 13; count of bases not matched to a gene: 12. The CDR3 is 13 residues long. The CDR3 DNA reads TGCAGCGTGGAACTAGCGGGGCACAATGAGCAGTACTTC. This gives the protein CSVELAGHNEQYF.

This clonotype came up many times. The chain couples TRBV7-2 to TRBJ1-5, with D maybe TRBD1 (6 bases). Germline V gene data show CDR1 as SGHTA and CDR2 as FQGNSA. This CDR3 comprises 14 residues. V lost 6 bases and J 3 bases, leaving 12 bases between the germline ends. The CDR3 coding sequence is TGTGCCAGCAGTCAGGGGCGGCACAATCAGCCCCAGCATTTT. Protein product: CASSQGRHNQPQHF.

The count of this clonotype is one. The gene calls are TRBV28 and TRBJ2-3; 7 bases fit TRBD2. V was pared by 4 bases and J by 4 bases, with 8 bases of the junction left unmatched. The V gene's germline CDR1 is MDHEN and CDR2 SYDVKM. The CDR3 consists of 15 residues. The DNA of the CDR3 is TGTGCCAGCAGTTCTGGAGGGAGGGCCGCAGATACGCAGTATTTT. It encodes CASSSGGRAADTQYF.

The sample holds a few counts of this clonotype. V gene TRBV11-1 combines with J gene TRBJ1-2; 9 nucleotides align to TRBD1. The junction had 11 bases not matched to a gene; V was cut back by 4 bases and J by 8 bases. CDR3 size: 15 residues. Germline loops: CDR1 SGHAT, CDR2 FQDESV (reference sequence). In nucleotides, the CDR3 is TGTGCCAGCAGCTCACCGGCACAGGGGGCTGGGGGCTACACCTTC. It yields the protein CASSSPAQGAGGYTF.

V is TRBV12-3 or TRBV12-4 and J is TRBJ1-4; weak D call: TRBD1 (5 bases). Trimming took off 5 bases at V and 5 bases at J, with 15 bases between the two ends. The CDR3 runs to 15 residues. The CDR3, as DNA: TGTGCCAGCAGTCCAACGGGACTGTTGAATGAAAAACTGTTTTTT. Translating it yields CASSPTGLLNEKLFF.

DNA for the CDR3: TGTGTCAGGATTAAGGGGTTCTACGAGCAGTACTTC. Amino acids: CVRIKGFYEQYF. This rearrangement joins TRBV28 to TRBJ2-7, with a weak D call TRBD1 (5 bases). The germline V gene has CDR1 MDHEN and CDR2 SYDVKM. CDR3 length: 12 residues.

CDR3 protein: CASTRGGGYTF. The CDR3 DNA reads TGTGCCAGCACTCGAGGAGGTGGCTACACCTTC. This chain uses TRBV5-4 with TRBJ1-2; D unresolved. The germline CDR1 and CDR2 sequences are SGHNT and YYREEE (reference sequence). V dropped 6 bases and J dropped 7 bases, with 10 bases sitting between them. The CDR3 spans 11 residues.

This rearrangement joins TRBV2 to TRBJ2-3; TRBD1 is a possible D gene (5 bases). This CDR3 contains 13 residues. Trimming removed 2 bases at V and 6 bases at J, with 9 bases between. Per germline, CDR1 SNHLY and CDR2 FYNNEI. CDR3 protein: CASSERGWDTQYF. The CDR3 nucleotides read TGTGCCAGCAGTGAAAGGGGCTGGGATACGCAGTATTTT.

The chain recombines TRBV10-3 with TRBJ2-7, with 7 bases lining up with TRBD1. Germline trimming cut 7 bases from V and 0 bases from J; bases unmatched to any gene: 12. Germline CDR1 ENHRY, CDR2 SYGVKD. The CDR3 runs 16 residues. The CDR3 region is CAIKAGGLSISYEQYF. CDR3 sequence (DNA): TGTGCCATCAAGGCAGGGGGTCTCTCCATCTCCTACGAGCAGTACTTC.

J is TRBJ2-3 and V is TRBV7-9; TRBD2 is a possible D gene (5 bases). V lost 1 base and J lost 5, with 10 bases in between. CDR1 is SEHNR, CDR2 FQNEAQ, per germline (reference sequence). This CDR3 spans 14 amino acids. In DNA form, the CDR3 reads TGTGCCAGCAGCTTAGTCCTCGGGGAAGATACGCAGTATTTT. This translates into CASSLVLGEDTQYF.

V is TRBV12-3 or TRBV12-4 and J is TRBJ2-4; D is unresolved. The J call may be wrong; the DNA end is better matched by TRBJ2-7. This CDR3 spans 15 amino acids. CDR3 sequence reads: CASSLAAGNSYEQYF. The DNA of the CDR3 is TGTGCCAGCAGTTTAGCGGCCGGCAACTCCTACGAGCAGTACTTC.

The chain joins TRBV6-1 to TRBJ1-2; 11 bases fit TRBD1. Per the germline V gene, CDR1 is MNHNS and CDR2 is SASEGT. Trimming removed 4 bases from V and 2 bases from J; junction bases left unmatched: 12. This CDR3 has 18 residues. CDR3 nucleotide sequence: TGTGCCAGCAGTGCGGACAGGGGGCGCGTTCTAGGGAACTATGGCTACACCTTC. Translated: CASSADRGRVLGNYGYTF.

This chain joins TRBV28 and TRBJ1-4; D uncertain. In germline, CDR1 is MDHEN, CDR2 SYDVKM. Trimming removed 3 bases at V and 10 bases at J, with 9 bases between. The CDR3 runs 12 residues. In nucleotides, the CDR3 is TGTGCCAGCAGTTTGGTTGGCGGAAAACTGTTTTTT. Amino acid sequence: CASSLVGGKLFF.

CDR3 residues: CATSDAGGPGEAQYF. CDR3 in DNA: TGTGCCACCAGTGATGCAGGAGGGCCGGGGGAGGCCCAGTACTTC. V and J are TRBV24-1 and TRBJ2-5; a weak D match, TRBD2 (6 bases). V was pared by 3 bases and J by 9 bases, with 19 bases between. The CDR3 runs to 15 residues. CDR1 and CDR2 from the germline V gene are KGHDR and SFDVKD.

This clonotype was seen a few times. This chain connects TRBV7-9 to TRBJ2-1; TRBD2 matches 9 bases. From germline, CDR1 is SEHNR and CDR2 FQNEAQ (reference sequence). The CDR3 sequence is 17 residues long. The V and J ends lost 0 bases and 4 bases, in that order; junction bases with no gene match: 7. CDR3 protein: CASSLAAGLAVYNEQFF. For the CDR3, the DNA is TGTGCCAGCAGCTTAGCGGCGGGACTAGCTGTATACAATGAGCAGTTCTTC.

The rearrangement links TRBV20-1 to TRBJ2-1, with D possibly matching TRBD1 (5 bases). The CDR3 extends over 18 amino acids. The germline V and J ends were trimmed by 3 bases and 2 bases, with 23 bases remaining between them. The germline CDR1 and CDR2 sequences are DFQATT and SNEGSKA (reference sequence). CDR3 in amino acids: CSASPIRVAAYPYNEQFF. As DNA, the CDR3 is TGCAGTGCTAGCCCAATCAGGGTAGCTGCGTACCCCTACAATGAGCAGTTCTTC.

As regards this clonotype: One end of the junction does not line up with germline, which may come from a read error. The chain is built from TRBV7-8 and TRBJ2-1; 9 nucleotides agree with TRBD2. Looked up from germline, CDR1 is SGHVS and CDR2 is FQNEAQ. This CDR3 is built from 16 residues. CDR3 sequence: CTSNSRRLAGYNEQFF. The CDR3 DNA sequence: TGTACCAGCAACTCCCGTCGGCTAGCGGGATACAATGAGCAGTTCTTC.

Concerning this clonotype itself: A read error may produce the germline difference seen at one junction end. The chain employs TRBV2 and TRBJ1-1; TRBD1 agrees at 9 bases. Germline loops: CDR1 SNHLY, CDR2 FYNNEI. The CDR3 totals 15 residues. Written as DNA, the CDR3 is TGTGCCAGTAGTGAGAGGACAGGGGCGAACACTGAAGCTTTCTTT. Its translation: CASSERTGANTEAFF.

This chain links TRBV10-3 with TRBJ2-1; 10 nucleotides match TRBD1. Trimming took 10 bases from V and 5 from J; bases not matched to a gene: 5. The germline V gene encodes CDR1 ENHRY and CDR2 SYGVKD. The CDR3 runs 13 residues. In DNA form, the CDR3 reads TGTGCCACCAGACAGGGGGCAAACAATGAGCAGTTCTTC. It encodes CATRQGANNEQFF.

In DNA, the CDR3 is TGCAGCGTTGGATGGAAAGCCAAAAACATTCAGTACTTC. This sequence encodes CSVGWKAKNIQYF. The chain has TRBV29-1 and TRBJ2-4, with D uncertain. The V end was cut by 4 bases, the J end by 0 bases, with 7 bases between. The CDR3 spans 13 residues. Germline values: CDR1 SQVTM, CDR2 ANQGSEA.